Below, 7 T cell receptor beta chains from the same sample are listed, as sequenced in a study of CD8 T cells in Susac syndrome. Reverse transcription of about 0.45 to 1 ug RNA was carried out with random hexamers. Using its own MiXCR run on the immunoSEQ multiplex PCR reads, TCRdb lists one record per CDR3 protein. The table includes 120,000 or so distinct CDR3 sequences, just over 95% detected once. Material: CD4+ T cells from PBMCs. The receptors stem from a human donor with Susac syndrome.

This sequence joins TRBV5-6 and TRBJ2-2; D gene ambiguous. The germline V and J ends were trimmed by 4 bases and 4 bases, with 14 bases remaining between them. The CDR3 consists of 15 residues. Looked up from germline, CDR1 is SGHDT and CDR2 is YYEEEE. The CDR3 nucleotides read TGTGCCAGCAGCACCCAGAACCAGATCACCGGGGAGCTGTTTTTT. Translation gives CASSTQNQITGELFF. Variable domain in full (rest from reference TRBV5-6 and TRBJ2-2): DAGVTQSPTHLIKTRGQQVTLRCSPKSGHDTVSWYQQALGQGPQFIFQYYEEEERQRGNFPDRFSGHQFPNYSSELNVNALLLGDSALYLCASSTQNQITGELFFGEGSRLTVL.

The CDR3 loop is CASSFPYNEQFF. The CDR3 nucleotides are TGTGCCAGCAGTTTCCCCTACAATGAGCAGTTCTTC. V is TRBV12-3 or TRBV12-4 and J is TRBJ2-1; D call uncertain. V lost 3 bases to trimming and J lost 2 bases, with 2 bases between them. The CDR3 extends over 12 amino acids.

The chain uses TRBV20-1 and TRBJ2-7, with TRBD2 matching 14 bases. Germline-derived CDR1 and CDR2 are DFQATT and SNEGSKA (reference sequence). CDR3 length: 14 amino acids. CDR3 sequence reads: CRGQGLAGVYEQYF. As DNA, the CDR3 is TGCAGAGGGCAGGGACTAGCGGGAGTCTACGAGCAGTACTTC.

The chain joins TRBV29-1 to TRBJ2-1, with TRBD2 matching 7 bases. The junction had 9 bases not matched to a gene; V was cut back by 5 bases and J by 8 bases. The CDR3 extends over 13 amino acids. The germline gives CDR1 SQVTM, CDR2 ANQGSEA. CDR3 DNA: TGCAGCGTTCCGGGCGGGAGTAGCCATGAGCAGTTCTTC. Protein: CSVPGGSSHEQFF.

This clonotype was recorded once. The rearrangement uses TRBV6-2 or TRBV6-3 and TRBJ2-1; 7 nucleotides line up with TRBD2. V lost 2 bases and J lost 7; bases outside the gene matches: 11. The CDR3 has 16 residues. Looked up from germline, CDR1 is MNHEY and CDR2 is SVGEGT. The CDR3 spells CASSYLAAGVGNEQFF. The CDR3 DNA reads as TGTGCCAGCAGTTACCTTGCGGCGGGAGTCGGGAATGAGCAGTTCTTC.

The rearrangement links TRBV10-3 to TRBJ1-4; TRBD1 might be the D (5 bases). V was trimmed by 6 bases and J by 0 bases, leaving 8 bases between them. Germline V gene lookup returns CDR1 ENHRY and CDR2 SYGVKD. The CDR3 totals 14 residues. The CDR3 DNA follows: TGTGCCATCAGAGGGGCAGCAACTAATGAAAAACTGTTTTTT. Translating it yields CAIRGAATNEKLFF.

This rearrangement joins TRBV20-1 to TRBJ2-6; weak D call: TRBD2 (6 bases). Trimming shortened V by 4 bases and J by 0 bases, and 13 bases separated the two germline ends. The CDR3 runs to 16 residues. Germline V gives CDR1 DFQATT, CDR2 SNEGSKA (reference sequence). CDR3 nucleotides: TGCAGTGCTAAACCCCGGGGGTTCTCTGGGGCCAACGTCCTGACTTTC. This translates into CSAKPRGFSGANVLTF.